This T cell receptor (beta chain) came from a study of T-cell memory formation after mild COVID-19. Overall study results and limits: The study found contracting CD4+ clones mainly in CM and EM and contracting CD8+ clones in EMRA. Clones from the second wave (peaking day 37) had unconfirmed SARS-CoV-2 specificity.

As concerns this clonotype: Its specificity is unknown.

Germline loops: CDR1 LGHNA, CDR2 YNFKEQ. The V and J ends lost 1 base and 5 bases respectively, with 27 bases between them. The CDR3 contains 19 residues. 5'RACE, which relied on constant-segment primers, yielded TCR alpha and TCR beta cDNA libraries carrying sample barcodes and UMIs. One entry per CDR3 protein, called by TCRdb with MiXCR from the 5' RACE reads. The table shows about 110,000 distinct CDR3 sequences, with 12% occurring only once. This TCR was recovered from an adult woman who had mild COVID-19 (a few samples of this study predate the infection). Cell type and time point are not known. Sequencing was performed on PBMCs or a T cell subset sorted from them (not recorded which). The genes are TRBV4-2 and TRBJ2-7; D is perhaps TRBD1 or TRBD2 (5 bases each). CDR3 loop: CASSQGFGVGRGPWNEQYF. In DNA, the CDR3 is TGTGCCAGCAGCCAAGGATTTGGGGTCGGTCGGGGCCCCTGGAACGAGCAGTACTTC.